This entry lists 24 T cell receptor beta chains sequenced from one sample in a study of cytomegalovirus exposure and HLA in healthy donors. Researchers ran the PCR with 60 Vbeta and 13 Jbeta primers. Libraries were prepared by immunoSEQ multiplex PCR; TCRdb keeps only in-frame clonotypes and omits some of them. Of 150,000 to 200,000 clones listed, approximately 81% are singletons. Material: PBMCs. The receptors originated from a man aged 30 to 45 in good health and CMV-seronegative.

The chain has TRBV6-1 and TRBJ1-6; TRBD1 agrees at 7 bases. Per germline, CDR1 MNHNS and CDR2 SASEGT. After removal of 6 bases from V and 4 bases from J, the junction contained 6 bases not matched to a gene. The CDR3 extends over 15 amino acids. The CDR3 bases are TGTGCCAGCAGCCCCGGGACAGCTTATAATTCACCCCTCCACTTT. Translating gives CASSPGTAYNSPLHF.

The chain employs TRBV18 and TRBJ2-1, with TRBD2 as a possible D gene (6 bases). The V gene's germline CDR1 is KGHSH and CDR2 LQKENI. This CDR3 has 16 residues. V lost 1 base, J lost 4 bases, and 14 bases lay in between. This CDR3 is CASSPLPGLTYNEQFF. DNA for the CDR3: TGTGCCAGCTCACCACTTCCGGGACTGACGTACAATGAGCAGTTCTTC.

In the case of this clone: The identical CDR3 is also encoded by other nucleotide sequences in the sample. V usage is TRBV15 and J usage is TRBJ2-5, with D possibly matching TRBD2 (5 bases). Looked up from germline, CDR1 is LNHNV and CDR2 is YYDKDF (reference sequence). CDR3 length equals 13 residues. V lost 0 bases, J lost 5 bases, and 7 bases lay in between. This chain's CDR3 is CATSRDPGETQYF. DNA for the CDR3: TGTGCCACCAGCAGAGATCCGGGGGAGACCCAGTACTTC. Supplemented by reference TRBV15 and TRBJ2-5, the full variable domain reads DAMVIQNPRYQVTQFGKPVTLSCSQTLNHNVMYWYQQKSSQAPKLLFHYYDKDFNNEADTPDNFQSRRPNTSFCFLDIRSPGLGDTAMYLCATSRDPGETQYFGPGTRLLVL.

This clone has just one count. The CDR3 coding sequence is TGCGCCAGCAGCTTATTGACAGGGTCTCCATCCGAGCAGTACTTC. As protein: CASSLLTGSPSEQYF. This chain joins TRBV5-1 and TRBJ2-7, with 7 bases fitting TRBD1. V was pared by 2 bases and J by 6 bases, with 11 bases of the junction left unmatched. The CDR3 runs 15 residues. Per the germline V gene, CDR1 is SGHRS and CDR2 is YFSETQ.

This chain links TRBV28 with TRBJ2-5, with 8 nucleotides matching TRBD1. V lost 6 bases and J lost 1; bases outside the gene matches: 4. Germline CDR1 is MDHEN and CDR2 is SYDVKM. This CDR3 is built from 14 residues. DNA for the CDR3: TGTGCCAGCAGCCGCGGACAGGGCCAAGAGACCCAGTACTTC. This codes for CASSRGQGQETQYF.

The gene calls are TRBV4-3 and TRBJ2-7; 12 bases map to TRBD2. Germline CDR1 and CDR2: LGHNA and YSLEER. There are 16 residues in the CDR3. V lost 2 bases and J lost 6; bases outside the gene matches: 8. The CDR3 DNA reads TGCGCCAGCAGCCAAATTCTAGCGGGAGGGCCAGGCGAGCAGTACTTC. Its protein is CASSQILAGGPGEQYF.

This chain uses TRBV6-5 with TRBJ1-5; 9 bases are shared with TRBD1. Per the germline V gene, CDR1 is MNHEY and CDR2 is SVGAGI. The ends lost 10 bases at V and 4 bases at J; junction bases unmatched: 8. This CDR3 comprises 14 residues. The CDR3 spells CAIRPQGANQPQHF. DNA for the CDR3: TGTGCCATCAGGCCACAGGGGGCGAATCAGCCCCAGCATTTT.

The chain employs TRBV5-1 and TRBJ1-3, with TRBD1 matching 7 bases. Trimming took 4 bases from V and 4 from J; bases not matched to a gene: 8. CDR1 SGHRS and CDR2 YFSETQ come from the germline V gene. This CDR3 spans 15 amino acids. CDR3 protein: CASSITGEAGNTIYF. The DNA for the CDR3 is TGCGCCAGCAGCATTACAGGGGAGGCCGGAAACACCATATATTTT.

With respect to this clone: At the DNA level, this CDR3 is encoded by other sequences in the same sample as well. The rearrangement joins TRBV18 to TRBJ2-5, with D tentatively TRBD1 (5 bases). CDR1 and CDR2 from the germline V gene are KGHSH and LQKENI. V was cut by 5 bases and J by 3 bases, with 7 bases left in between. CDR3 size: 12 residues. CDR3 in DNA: TGTGCCAGCTCATCGACAGAAGAGACCCAGTACTTC. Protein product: CASSSTEETQYF. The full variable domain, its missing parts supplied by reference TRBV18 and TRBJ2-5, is NAGVMQNPRHLVRRRGQEARLRCSPMKGHSHVYWYRQLPEEGLKFMVYLQKENIIDESGMPKERFSAEFPKEGPSILRIQQVVRGDSAAYFCASSSTEETQYFGPGTRLLVL.

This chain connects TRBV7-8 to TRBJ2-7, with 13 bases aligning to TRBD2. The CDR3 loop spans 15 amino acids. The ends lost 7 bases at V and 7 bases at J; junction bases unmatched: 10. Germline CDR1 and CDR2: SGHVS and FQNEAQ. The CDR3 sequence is CASTLGLAGTREQYF. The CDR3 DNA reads TGTGCCAGCACCCTGGGACTAGCGGGAACGAGAGAGCAGTACTTC.

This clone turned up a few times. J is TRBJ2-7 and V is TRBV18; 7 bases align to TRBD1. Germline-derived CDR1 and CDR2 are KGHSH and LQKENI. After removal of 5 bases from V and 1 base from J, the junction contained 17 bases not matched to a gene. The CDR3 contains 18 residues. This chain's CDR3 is CASSTRKQGTEGSYEQYF. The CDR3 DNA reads TGTGCCAGCTCAACAAGGAAACAAGGGACAGAGGGTTCCTACGAGCAGTACTTC.

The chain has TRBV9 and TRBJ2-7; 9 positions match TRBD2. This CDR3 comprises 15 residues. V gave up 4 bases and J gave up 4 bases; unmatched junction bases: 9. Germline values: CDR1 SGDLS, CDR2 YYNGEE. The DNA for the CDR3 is TGTGCCAGCAGCCCCCAAATCCTAGCGGGGTACGAGCAGTACTTC. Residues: CASSPQILAGYEQYF.

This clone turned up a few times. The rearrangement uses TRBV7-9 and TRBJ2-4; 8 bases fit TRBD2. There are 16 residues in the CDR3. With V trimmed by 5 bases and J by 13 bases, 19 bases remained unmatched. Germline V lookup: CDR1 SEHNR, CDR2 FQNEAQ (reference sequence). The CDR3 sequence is CASSPPQGRGEICQYF. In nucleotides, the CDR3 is TGTGCCAGCAGCCCCCCTCAGGGGCGGGGGGAGATATGCCAGTACTTC.

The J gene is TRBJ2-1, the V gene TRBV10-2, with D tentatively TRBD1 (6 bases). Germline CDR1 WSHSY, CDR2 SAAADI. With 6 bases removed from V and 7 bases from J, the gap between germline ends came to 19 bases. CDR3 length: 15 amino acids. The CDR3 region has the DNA TGCGCCAGCAGCCGAGAGGCAGGGGTGCGGAATGAGCAGTTCTTC. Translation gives CASSREAGVRNEQFF.

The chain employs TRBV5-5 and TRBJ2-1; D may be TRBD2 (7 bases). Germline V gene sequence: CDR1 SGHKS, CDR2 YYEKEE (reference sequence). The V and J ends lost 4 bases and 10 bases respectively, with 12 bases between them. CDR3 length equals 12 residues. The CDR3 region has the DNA TGTGCCAGCAGCCCTAGGGGGGGGGAGCAGTTCTTC. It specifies CASSPRGGEQFF.

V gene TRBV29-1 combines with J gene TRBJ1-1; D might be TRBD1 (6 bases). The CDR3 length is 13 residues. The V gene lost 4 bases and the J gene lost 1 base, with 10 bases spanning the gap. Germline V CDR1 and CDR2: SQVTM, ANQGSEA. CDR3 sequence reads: CSVGGRGNTEAFF. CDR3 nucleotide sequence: TGCAGCGTTGGTGGCAGGGGGAACACTGAAGCTTTCTTT.

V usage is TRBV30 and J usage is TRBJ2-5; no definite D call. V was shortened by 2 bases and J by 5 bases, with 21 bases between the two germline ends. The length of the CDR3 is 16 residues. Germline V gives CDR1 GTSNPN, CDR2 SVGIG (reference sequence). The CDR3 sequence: CAWSLPQEIWAETQYF. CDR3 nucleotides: TGTGCCTGGAGTCTACCCCAGGAAATTTGGGCGGAGACCCAGTACTTC.

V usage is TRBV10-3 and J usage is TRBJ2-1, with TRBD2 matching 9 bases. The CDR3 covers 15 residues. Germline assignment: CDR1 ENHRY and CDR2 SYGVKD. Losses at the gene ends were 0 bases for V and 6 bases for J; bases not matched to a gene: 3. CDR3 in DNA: TGTGCCATCAGTGAGTCTAGCGGGAGAGGCAATGAGCAGTTCTTC. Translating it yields CAISESSGRGNEQFF.

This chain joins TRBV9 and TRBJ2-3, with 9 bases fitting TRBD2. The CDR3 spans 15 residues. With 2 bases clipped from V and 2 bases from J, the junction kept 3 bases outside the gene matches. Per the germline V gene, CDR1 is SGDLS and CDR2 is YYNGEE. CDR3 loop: CASSVSSGDTDTQYF. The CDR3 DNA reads TGTGCCAGCAGCGTCTCTAGCGGGGACACAGATACGCAGTATTTT. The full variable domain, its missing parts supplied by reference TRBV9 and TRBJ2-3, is DSGVTQTPKHLITATGQRVTLRCSPRSGDLSVYWYQQSLDQGLQFLIQYYNGEERAKGNILERFSAQQFPDLHSELNLSSLELGDSALYFCASSVSSGDTDTQYFGPGTRLTVL.

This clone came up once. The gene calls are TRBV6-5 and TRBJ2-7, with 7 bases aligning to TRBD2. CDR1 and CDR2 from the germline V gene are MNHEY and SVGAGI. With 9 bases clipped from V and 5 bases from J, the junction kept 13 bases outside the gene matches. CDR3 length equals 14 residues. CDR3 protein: CASRRGGRIHEQYF. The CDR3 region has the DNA TGTGCCAGTCGTAGGGGAGGGCGCATCCACGAGCAGTACTTC.

Here the CDR3 DNA reads TGTGCCAGTGACAGGGGCGCCTACGAGCAGTACTTC. Translating it yields CASDRGAYEQYF. The chain is built from TRBV2 and TRBJ2-7, with 8 bases lining up with TRBD1. Trimming took 9 bases from V and 2 from J; bases not matched to a gene: 3. The CDR3 sequence is 12 residues long. CDR1 and CDR2 (germline): SNHLY, FYNNEI.

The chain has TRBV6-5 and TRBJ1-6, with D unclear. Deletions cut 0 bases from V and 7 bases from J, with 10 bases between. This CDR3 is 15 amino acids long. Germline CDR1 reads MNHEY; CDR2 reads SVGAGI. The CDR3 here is CASSYSGGFNSPLHF. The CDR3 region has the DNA TGTGCCAGCAGTTACTCGGGAGGGTTCAATTCACCCCTCCACTTT.

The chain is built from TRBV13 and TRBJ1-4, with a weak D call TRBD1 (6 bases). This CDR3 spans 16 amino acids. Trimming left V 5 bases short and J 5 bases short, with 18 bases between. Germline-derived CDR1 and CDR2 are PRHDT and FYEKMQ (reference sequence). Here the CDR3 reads CASSPRHRDINEKLFF. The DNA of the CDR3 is TGTGCCAGCAGCCCGAGACACCGGGACATAAATGAAAAACTGTTTTTT.

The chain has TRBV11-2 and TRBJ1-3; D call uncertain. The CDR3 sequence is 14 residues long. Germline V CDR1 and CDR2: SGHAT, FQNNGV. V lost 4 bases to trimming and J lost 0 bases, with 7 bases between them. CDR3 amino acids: CASSSRISGNTIYF. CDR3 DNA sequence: TGTGCCAGCAGCTCGAGGATCTCTGGAAACACCATATATTTT. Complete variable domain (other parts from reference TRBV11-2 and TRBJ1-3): EAGVAQSPRYKIIEKRQSVAFWCNPISGHATLYWYQQILGQGPKLLIQFQNNGVVDDSQLPKDRFSAERLKGVDSTLKIQPAKLEDSAVYLCASSSRISGNTIYFGEGSWLTVV.